This T cell receptor beta chain was obtained from a study of control samples from healthy donors and cancer patients. Profiling relied on immunoSEQ multiplex PCR, and the TCRdb table lists in-frame clones only, not all of them. The sample consists of about 79,000 clones, 80% to 95% of them appearing once. CDR1 and CDR2 (germline): SEHNR, FQNEAQ (reference sequence). There are 13 residues in the CDR3. V was cut by 5 bases and J by 10 bases, with 17 bases left in between. The chain is built from TRBV7-9 and TRBJ1-2; D is ambiguous. The TCR comes from a woman in her 40s with lung cancer. The sample was PBMCs. CDR3 amino acids: CASSHSTGGDYTF. In DNA form, the CDR3 reads TGTGCCAGCAGCCATTCAACCGGCGGGGACTACACCTTC.